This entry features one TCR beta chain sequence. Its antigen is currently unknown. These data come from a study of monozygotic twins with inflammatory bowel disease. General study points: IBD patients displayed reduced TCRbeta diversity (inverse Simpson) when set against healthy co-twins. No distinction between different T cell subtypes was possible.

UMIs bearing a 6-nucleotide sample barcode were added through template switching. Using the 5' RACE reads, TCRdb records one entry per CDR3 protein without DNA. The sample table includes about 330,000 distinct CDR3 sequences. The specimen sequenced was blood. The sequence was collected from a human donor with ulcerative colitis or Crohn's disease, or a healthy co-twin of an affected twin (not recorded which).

The CDR3 loop is CASSYYGETQYF. V gene TRBV12-3 or TRBV12-4 combines with J gene TRBJ2-5. The CDR3 covers 12 residues.